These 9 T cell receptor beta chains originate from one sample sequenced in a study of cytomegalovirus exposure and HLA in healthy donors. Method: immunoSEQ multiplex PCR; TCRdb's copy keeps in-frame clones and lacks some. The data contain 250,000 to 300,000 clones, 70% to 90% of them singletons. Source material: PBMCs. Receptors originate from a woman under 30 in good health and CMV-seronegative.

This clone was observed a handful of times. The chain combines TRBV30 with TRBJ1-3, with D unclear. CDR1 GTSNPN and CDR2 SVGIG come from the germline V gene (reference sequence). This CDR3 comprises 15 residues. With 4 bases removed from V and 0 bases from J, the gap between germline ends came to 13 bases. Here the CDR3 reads CAWMIGASSGNTIYF. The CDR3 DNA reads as TGTGCCTGGATGATAGGCGCTAGCTCTGGAAACACCATATATTTT.

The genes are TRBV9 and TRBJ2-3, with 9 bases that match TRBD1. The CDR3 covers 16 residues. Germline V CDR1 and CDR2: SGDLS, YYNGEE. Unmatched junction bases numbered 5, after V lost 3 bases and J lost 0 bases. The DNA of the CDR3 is TGTGCCAGCAGCGCTACAGGGGGCGCGAGCACAGATACGCAGTATTTT. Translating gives CASSATGGASTDTQYF.

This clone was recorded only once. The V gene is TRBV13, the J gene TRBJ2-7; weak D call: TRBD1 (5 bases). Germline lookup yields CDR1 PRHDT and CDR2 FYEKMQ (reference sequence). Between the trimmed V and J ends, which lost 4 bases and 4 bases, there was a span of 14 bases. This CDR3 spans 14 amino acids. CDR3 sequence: CASSSTDSLYEQYF. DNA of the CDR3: TGTGCCAGCAGCTCGACTGACAGCTTATACGAGCAGTACTTC.

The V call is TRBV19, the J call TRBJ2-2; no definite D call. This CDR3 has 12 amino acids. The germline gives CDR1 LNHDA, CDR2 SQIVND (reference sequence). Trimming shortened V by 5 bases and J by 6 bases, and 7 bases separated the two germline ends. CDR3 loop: CASSVQAGELFF. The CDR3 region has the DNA TGTGCCAGTAGTGTCCAGGCCGGGGAGCTGTTTTTT. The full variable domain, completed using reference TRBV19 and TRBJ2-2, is DGGITQSPKYLFRKEGQNVTLSCEQNLNHDAMYWYRQDPGQGLRLIYYSQIVNDFQKGDIAEGYSVSREKKESFPLTVTSAQKNPTAFYLCASSVQAGELFFGEGSRLTVL.

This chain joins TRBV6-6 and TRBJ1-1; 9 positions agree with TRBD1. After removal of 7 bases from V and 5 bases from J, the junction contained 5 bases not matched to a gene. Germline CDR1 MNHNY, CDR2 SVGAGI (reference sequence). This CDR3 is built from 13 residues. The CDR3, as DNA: TGTGCCAGCAAACGGACAGGGGATACTGAAGCTTTCTTT. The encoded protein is CASKRTGDTEAFF.

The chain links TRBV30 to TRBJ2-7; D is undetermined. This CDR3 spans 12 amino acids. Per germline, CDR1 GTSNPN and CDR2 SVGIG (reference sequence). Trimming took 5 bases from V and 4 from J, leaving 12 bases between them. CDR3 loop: CAWGLVEYEQYF. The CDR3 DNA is TGTGCCTGGGGATTGGTGGAGTACGAGCAGTACTTC. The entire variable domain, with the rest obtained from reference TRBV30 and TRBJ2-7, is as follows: SQTIHQWPATLVQPVGSPLSLECTVEGTSNPNLYWYRQAAGRGLQLLFYSVGIGQISSEVPQNLSASRPQDRQFILSSKKLLLSDSGFYLCAWGLVEYEQYFGPGTRLTVT.

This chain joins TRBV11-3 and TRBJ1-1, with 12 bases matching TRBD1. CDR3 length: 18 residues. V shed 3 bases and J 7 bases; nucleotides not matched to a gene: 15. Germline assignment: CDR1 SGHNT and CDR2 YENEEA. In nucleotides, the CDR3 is TGTGCCAGCAGCTTCGGGACAGGGGGCCCGAAGGCGTATGATGAAGCTTTCTTT. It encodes CASSFGTGGPKAYDEAFF.

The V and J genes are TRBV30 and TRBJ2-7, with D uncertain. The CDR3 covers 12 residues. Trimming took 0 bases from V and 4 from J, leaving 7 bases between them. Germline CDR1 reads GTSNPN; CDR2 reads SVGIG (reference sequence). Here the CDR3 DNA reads TGTGCCTGGAGTGTACCCAGTTACGAGCAGTACTTC. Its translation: CAWSVPSYEQYF.

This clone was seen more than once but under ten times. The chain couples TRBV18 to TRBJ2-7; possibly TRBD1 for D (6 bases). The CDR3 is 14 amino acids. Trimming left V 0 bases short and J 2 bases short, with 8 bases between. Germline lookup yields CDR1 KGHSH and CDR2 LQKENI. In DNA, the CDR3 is TGTGCCAGCTCACCACCGGCAGGGGCCTACGAGCAGTACTTC. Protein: CASSPPAGAYEQYF. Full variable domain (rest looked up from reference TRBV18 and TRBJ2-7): NAGVMQNPRHLVRRRGQEARLRCSPMKGHSHVYWYRQLPEEGLKFMVYLQKENIIDESGMPKERFSAEFPKEGPSILRIQQVVRGDSAAYFCASSPPAGAYEQYFGPGTRLTVT.